The 21 T cell receptor beta chains below come from one sample, sequenced in a study of blood T cell repertoires in COVID-19. Sequencing used immunoSEQ multiplex PCR; TCRdb keeps in-frame clones, though not all of them. The table has 200,000 to 250,000 clones, roughly 80% seen once. The sample consisted of peripheral blood. Source of these receptors: a man aged 80 or over with acute or convalescent COVID-19.

The sample holds one count of this clone. The chain links TRBV18 to TRBJ2-2, with TRBD2 matching over 8 bases. This CDR3 contains 17 residues. Germline CDR1 KGHSH, CDR2 LQKENI. With V trimmed by 3 bases and J by 1 base, 7 bases remained unmatched. For the CDR3, the DNA is TGTGCCAGCTCACCCGCGATAGCGGGAATGAACACCGGGGAGCTGTTTTTT. Translated: CASSPAIAGMNTGELFF.

This chain uses TRBV5-1 with TRBJ2-3, with 10 nucleotides matching TRBD2. CDR3 length: 20 residues. V lost 5 bases to trimming and J lost 1 base; unmatched junction nucleotides: 19. CDR1 and CDR2 (germline): SGHRS, YFSETQ. CDR3 loop: CASRSTSGAMSAGGTDTQYF. The CDR3 DNA follows: TGCGCCAGCAGAAGTACTAGCGGGGCTATGTCTGCCGGCGGCACAGATACGCAGTATTTT.

This chain uses TRBV3-1 (or the pseudogene TRBV3-2) with TRBJ2-1, with unresolved D. This CDR3 is 12 amino acids long. The germline V gene has CDR1 LGHDT and CDR2 YNNKEL (reference sequence). Deletions cut 5 bases from V and 9 bases from J, with 11 bases between. CDR3 DNA: TGTGCCAGCAGCACCCTCGAGCGTGAGCAGTTCTTC. Its protein product is CASSTLEREQFF.

V and J are TRBV3-1 (or the pseudogene TRBV3-2) and TRBJ2-2; the match to TRBD1 covers 8 bases. CDR1 LGHDT and CDR2 YNNKEL come from the germline V gene (reference sequence). Losses at the gene ends were 10 bases for V and 1 base for J; bases not matched to a gene: 5. CDR3 size: 14 residues. This chain's CDR3 is CATGTGLNTGELFF. In DNA, the CDR3 is TGTGCCACCGGGACAGGTTTGAACACCGGGGAGCTGTTTTTT.

Comments on this clone: The junction shows a germline mismatch at one end, possibly a read error. This chain links TRBV28 with TRBJ2-2; possibly TRBD1 for D (6 bases). Per germline, CDR1 MDHEN and CDR2 SYDVKM. There are 15 residues in the CDR3. The CDR3 sequence: CASRPTGTNIGELFF. The DNA of the CDR3 is TGTGCCAGCAGACCTACAGGGACAAACATCGGGGAGCTGTTTTTT.

The chain uses TRBV12-3 or TRBV12-4 and TRBJ2-1, with 9 bases fitting TRBD2. V gave up 1 base and J gave up 15 bases; unmatched junction bases: 7. This CDR3 contains 13 residues. CDR3 protein: CASSLEGLAKPFF. DNA of the CDR3: TGTGCCAGCAGTTTAGAAGGACTAGCGAAACCGTTCTTC.

This clone has a single count. The chain joins TRBV19 to TRBJ1-6; D might be TRBD1 (6 bases). The germline V gene has CDR1 LNHDA and CDR2 SQIVND (reference sequence). The CDR3 has 15 amino acids. Trimming cost V 3 bases and J 3 bases, with 9 bases left between them. CDR3 DNA sequence: TGTGCCAGTAGTATGAACAGGGACTATAATTCACCCCTCCACTTT. Amino acid sequence: CASSMNRDYNSPLHF. Looking up the rest from reference TRBV19 and TRBJ1-6 gives the full variable domain: DGGITQSPKYLFRKEGQNVTLSCEQNLNHDAMYWYRQDPGQGLRLIYYSQIVNDFQKGDIAEGYSVSREKKESFPLTVTSAQKNPTAFYLCASSMNRDYNSPLHFGNGTRLTVT.

The chain joins TRBV30 to TRBJ2-1, with TRBD2 identical over 13 bases. Germline lookup yields CDR1 GTSNPN and CDR2 SVGIG (reference sequence). After removal of 3 bases from V and 8 bases from J, the junction contained 1 base not matched to a gene. The CDR3 loop spans 13 amino acids. CDR3 amino acids: CAWRLAGGDEQFF. The CDR3 coding sequence is TGTGCCTGGAGACTAGCGGGAGGGGATGAGCAGTTCTTC.

V gene TRBV9 combines with J gene TRBJ2-3; possibly TRBD2 for D (6 bases). CDR1 is SGDLS, CDR2 YYNGEE, per germline. CDR3 length: 16 residues. V lost 3 bases to trimming and J lost 10 bases, with 24 bases between them. This CDR3 reads CASSAHETGTLGPQYF. CDR3 DNA: TGTGCCAGCAGCGCCCATGAGACCGGGACTCTCGGGCCGCAGTATTTT. Complete variable domain (other parts from reference TRBV9 and TRBJ2-3): DSGVTQTPKHLITATGQRVTLRCSPRSGDLSVYWYQQSLDQGLQFLIQYYNGEERAKGNILERFSAQQFPDLHSELNLSSLELGDSALYFCASSAHETGTLGPQYFGPGTRLTVL.

The V call is TRBV28, the J call TRBJ1-6; D gene unclear. Trimming pared 5 bases from V and 7 bases from J, leaving 9 bases between. There are 13 residues in the CDR3. Per germline, CDR1 MDHEN and CDR2 SYDVKM. CDR3 DNA: TGTGCCAGCAGTCCAGGTGGCAATTCACCCCTCCACTTT. It is translated as CASSPGGNSPLHF.

The chain carries TRBV25-1 and TRBJ2-7, with 8 nucleotides matching TRBD1. Trimming cost V 1 base and J 5 bases; bases outside gene matches: 7. The germline V gene encodes CDR1 MGHDK and CDR2 SYGVNS. The CDR3 sequence is 15 residues long. CDR3 in amino acids: CASSEFGQGPDEQYF. The CDR3 bases are TGTGCCAGCAGTGAATTCGGACAGGGCCCCGACGAGCAGTACTTC.

This clone was seen just once. This chain uses TRBV29-1 with TRBJ2-1, with 12 bases lining up with TRBD2. Germline CDR1 reads SQVTM; CDR2 reads ANQGSEA. The length of the CDR3 is 15 residues. V lost 5 bases, J lost 4 bases, and 6 bases stayed unmatched. The CDR3 spells CSVMTSGSEYNEQFF. CDR3 DNA: TGCAGCGTTATGACTAGCGGGAGTGAGTACAATGAGCAGTTCTTC.

The CDR3 sequence is CASSSGTTSGNTIYF. CDR3 nucleotide sequence: TGTGCCAGCAGCTCCGGGACAACCTCTGGAAACACCATATATTTT. J is TRBJ1-3 and V is TRBV6-5, with D possibly being TRBD1 (6 bases). This CDR3 has 15 amino acids. Germline loops: CDR1 MNHEY, CDR2 SVGAGI. V was clipped by 6 bases and J by 0 bases, with 12 bases between them.

The chain is built from TRBV5-4 and TRBJ1-2; perhaps TRBD1 as D (6 bases). The germline gives CDR1 SGHNT, CDR2 YYREEE (reference sequence). Trimming stripped 0 bases from V and 2 bases from J, with 11 bases between. CDR3 size: 15 residues. The CDR3, as DNA: TGTGCCAGCAGCTTGGGGGCGGGGGGCAACTATGGCTACACCTTC. Translated: CASSLGAGGNYGYTF. Looking up the rest from reference TRBV5-4 and TRBJ1-2 gives the full variable domain: ETGVTQSPTHLIKTRGQQVTLRCSSQSGHNTVSWYQQALGQGPQFIFQYYREEENGRGNFPPRFSGLQFPNYSSELNVNALELDDSALYLCASSLGAGGNYGYTFGSGTRLTVV.

Only a few counts were recorded for this clone. The chain recombines TRBV10-2 with TRBJ2-7, with 7 nucleotides matching TRBD1. The germline CDR1 and CDR2 sequences are WSHSY and SAAADI. The trim removed 8 bases at V and 5 bases at J, leaving 6 bases unmatched. The CDR3 loop spans 12 amino acids. The CDR3 region is CASGLRGHEQYF. Here the CDR3 DNA reads TGCGCCAGCGGTTTGAGGGGGCACGAGCAGTACTTC.

This clone was observed once. This chain uses TRBV5-1 with TRBJ2-3, with a possible D match to TRBD2 (6 bases). This CDR3 comprises 15 residues. Between the trimmed V and J ends, which lost 0 bases and 3 bases, there was a span of 11 bases. In germline, CDR1 is SGHRS, CDR2 YFSETQ. The DNA of the CDR3 is TGCGCCAGCAGCTTGGGGGACTTTAGAACAGATACGCAGTATTTT. Translating it yields CASSLGDFRTDTQYF.

This clone was observed a handful of times. V is TRBV30 and J is TRBJ1-6; 8 nucleotides match TRBD1. Germline V gene data show CDR1 as GTSNPN and CDR2 as SVGIG (reference sequence). Germline trimming cut 4 bases from V and 13 bases from J; bases unmatched to any gene: 12. The CDR3 sequence is 14 residues long. CDR3 sequence reads: CAWTRGQGEGPLHF. CDR3 DNA: TGTGCCTGGACAAGAGGACAGGGTGAAGGGCCCCTCCACTTT.

The chain links TRBV20-1 to TRBJ2-5; 9 bases fit TRBD2. Germline V CDR1 and CDR2: DFQATT, SNEGSKA (reference sequence). This CDR3 is 14 amino acids long. The J segment lost 5 bases and the V segment lost 3 bases, leaving 7 bases of the junction unmatched. The CDR3 here is CSASSGSVRETQYF. The CDR3 DNA reads TGCAGTGCTAGTAGCGGGAGTGTAAGGGAGACCCAGTACTTC.

As regards this clone: The same CDR3 also results from other DNA sequences found in this sample. The J gene is TRBJ2-5, the V gene TRBV5-4; weak D call: TRBD1 (6 bases). Trimming shortened V by 2 bases and J by 1 base, and 9 bases separated the two germline ends. The CDR3 covers 14 residues. Germline lookup yields CDR1 SGHNT and CDR2 YYREEE (reference sequence). This chain's CDR3 is CASSLGQIQETQYF. CDR3 DNA sequence: TGTGCCAGCAGCTTAGGACAGATCCAAGAGACCCAGTACTTC.

The chain joins TRBV28 to TRBJ2-7, with 8 bases matching TRBD2. V gave up 2 bases and J gave up 0 bases; unmatched junction bases: 9. This CDR3 spans 17 amino acids. Germline CDR1 MDHEN, CDR2 SYDVKM. Here the CDR3 DNA reads TGTGCCAGCAGTTTAGTAGTTAGCGGGGCTTACTCCTACGAGCAGTACTTC. This encodes CASSLVVSGAYSYEQYF.

A few counts support this clone. This chain joins TRBV2 and TRBJ2-7; the match to TRBD1 covers 7 bases. From germline, CDR1 is SNHLY and CDR2 FYNNEI. The length of the CDR3 is 15 residues. J was trimmed by 3 bases and V by 6 bases; bases with no gene match: 11. CDR3 protein: CASRYRDRPFYEQYF. The CDR3 region has the DNA TGTGCCAGCAGGTACCGGGACAGACCCTTCTACGAGCAGTACTTC.